This note documents a single T cell receptor beta chain sequence. No antigen is known for it. One junction end does not reproduce the germline sequence, and a read error may be involved. Sampling of bone marrow took place during active disease in every patient. CDR3 length: 14 amino acids. The germline gives CDR1 SGHVS, CDR2 FNYEAQ. This library used 300 to 450 ng RNA and molecular barcoded adaptors spanning alpha/delta and beta/gamma chains. One entry per CDR3 protein results from TCRdb running MiXCR on the reads. The sample yields some 30,000 distinct CDR3 sequences, less than 20% seen once. This entry is derived from a study of read filtering for tumor transcriptome and immune sequencing. Study findings and constraints: Correlation between methods rose after single-read clonotypes were removed. Single-read clonotypes: roughly 86% of IR-seq clonotypes (around 3.6% of reads), about 75% of RNA-seq clonotypes (roughly 49% of reads).

This chain connects TRBV7-6 to TRBJ2-7; 7 positions match TRBD1. This TCR was sampled from a donor at least 40 years old with multiple myeloma. Sequencing was done on a sample of a population of CD138-negative cells sorted from bone marrow. CDR3 residues: CASSLGDRAYEQCF. The CDR3 DNA reads TGTGCCAGCAGCCTCGGGGACAGAGCCTACGAGCAGTGCTTC.